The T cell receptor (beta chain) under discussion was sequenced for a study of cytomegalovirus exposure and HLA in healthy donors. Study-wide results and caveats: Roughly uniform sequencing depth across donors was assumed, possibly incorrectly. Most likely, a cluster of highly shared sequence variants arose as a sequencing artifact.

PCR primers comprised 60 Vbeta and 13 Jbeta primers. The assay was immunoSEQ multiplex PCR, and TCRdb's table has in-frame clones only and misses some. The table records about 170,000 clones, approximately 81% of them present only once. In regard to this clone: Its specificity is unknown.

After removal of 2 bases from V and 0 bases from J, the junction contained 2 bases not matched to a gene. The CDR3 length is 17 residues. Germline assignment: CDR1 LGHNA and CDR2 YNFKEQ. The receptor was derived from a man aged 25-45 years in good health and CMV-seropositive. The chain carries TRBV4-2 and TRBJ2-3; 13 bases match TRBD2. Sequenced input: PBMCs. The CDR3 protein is CASSQRLAGGSTDTQYF. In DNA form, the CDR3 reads TGTGCCAGCAGCCAAAGACTAGCGGGAGGCAGCACAGATACGCAGTATTTT.